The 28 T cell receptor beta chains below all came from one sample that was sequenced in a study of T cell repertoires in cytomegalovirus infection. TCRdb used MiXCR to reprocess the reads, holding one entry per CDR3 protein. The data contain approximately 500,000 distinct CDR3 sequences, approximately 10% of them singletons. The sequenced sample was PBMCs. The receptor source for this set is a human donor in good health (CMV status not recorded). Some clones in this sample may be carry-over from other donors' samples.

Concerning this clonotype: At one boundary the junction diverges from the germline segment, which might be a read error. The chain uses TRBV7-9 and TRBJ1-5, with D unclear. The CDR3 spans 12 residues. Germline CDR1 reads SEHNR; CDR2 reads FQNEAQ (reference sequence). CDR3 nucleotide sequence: TGTGCCAGCACCTTAGGAAATCAGCCCCAGCATTTT. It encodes CASTLGNQPQHF.

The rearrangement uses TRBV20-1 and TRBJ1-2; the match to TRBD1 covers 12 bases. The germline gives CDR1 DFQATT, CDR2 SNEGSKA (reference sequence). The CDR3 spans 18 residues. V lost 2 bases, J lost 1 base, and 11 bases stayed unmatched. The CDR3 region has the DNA TGCAGTGCTAGACCAGTCGGGACAGGGGGCGTTCTTAACTATGGCTACACCTTC. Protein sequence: CSARPVGTGGVLNYGYTF.

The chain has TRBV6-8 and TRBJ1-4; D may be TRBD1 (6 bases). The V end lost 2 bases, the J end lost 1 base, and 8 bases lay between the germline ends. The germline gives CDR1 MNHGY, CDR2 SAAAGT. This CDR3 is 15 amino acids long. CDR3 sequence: CASSYRGITNEKLFF. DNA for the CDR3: TGTGCCAGCAGTTACAGGGGGATAACTAATGAAAAACTGTTTTTT.

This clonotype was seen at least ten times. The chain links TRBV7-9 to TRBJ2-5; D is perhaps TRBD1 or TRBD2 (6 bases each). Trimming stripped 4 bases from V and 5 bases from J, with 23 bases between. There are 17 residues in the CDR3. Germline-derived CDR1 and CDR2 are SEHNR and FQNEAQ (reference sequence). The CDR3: CASSSLSRGGGGETQYF. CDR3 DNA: TGTGCCAGCAGCTCGTTGAGCAGGGGAGGCGGCGGCGAGACCCAGTACTTC.

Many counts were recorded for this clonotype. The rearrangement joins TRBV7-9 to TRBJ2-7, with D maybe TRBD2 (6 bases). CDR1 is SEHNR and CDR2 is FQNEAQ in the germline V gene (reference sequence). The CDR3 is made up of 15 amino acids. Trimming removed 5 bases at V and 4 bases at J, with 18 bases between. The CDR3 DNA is TGTGCCAGCAGCGCCTCCCAGGCGGGGTTTTACGAGCAGTACTTC. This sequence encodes CASSASQAGFYEQYF.

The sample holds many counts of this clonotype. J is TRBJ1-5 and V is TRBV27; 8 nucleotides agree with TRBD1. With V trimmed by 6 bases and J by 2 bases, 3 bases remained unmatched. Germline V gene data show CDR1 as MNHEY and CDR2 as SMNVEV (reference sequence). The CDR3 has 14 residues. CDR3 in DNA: TGTGCCAGCAGCCACAGGGGGGGCAATCAGCCCCAGCATTTT. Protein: CASSHRGGNQPQHF.

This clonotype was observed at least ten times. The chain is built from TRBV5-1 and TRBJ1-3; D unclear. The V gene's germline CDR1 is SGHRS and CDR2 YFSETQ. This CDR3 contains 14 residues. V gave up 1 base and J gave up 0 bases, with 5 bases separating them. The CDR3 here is CASSLSNSGNTIYF. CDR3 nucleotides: TGCGCCAGCAGCTTGTCCAACTCTGGAAACACCATATATTTT.

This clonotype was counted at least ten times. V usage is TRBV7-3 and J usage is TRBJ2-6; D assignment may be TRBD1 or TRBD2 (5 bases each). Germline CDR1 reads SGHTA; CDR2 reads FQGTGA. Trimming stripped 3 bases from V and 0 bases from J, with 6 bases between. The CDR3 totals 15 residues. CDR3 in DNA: TGTGCCAGCAGCTTGGGACCCTCTGGGGCCAACGTCCTGACTTTC. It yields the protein CASSLGPSGANVLTF. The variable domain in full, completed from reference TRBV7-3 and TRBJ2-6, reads GAGVSQTPSNKVTEKGKYVELRCDPISGHTALYWYRQSLGQGPEFLIYFQGTGAADDSGLPNDRFFAVRPEGSVSTLKIQRTERGDSAVYLCASSLGPSGANVLTFGAGSRLTVL.

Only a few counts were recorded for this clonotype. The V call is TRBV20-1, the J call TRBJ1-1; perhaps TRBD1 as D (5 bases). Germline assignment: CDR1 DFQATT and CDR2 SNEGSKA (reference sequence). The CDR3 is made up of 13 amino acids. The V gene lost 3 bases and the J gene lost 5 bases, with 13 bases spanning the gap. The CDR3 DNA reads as TGCAGTGCTAGGGGCCTTTCAGGGACTGAAGCTTTCTTT. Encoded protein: CSARGLSGTEAFF.

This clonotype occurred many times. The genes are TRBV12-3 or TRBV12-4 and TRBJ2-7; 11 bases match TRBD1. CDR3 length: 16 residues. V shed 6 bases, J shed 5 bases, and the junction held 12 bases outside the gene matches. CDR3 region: CASRSSQDRGLDEQYF. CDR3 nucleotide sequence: TGTGCCAGCAGAAGTTCCCAGGACAGGGGGCTGGACGAGCAGTACTTC.

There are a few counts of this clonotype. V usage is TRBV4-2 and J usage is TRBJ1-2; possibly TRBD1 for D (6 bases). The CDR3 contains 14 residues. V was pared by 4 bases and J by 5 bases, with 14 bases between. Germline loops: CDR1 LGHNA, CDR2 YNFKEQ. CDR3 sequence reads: CASSRAGEAYGYTF. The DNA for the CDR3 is TGTGCCAGCAGCCGGGCAGGGGAAGCATATGGCTACACCTTC.

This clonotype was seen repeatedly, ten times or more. CDR3 in DNA: TGCAGTGCTAGAGATCAGGGGAACTCTGGGGCCAACGTCCTGACTTTC. It specifies CSARDQGNSGANVLTF. The chain carries TRBV20-1 and TRBJ2-6; D is perhaps TRBD1 (6 bases). The V end was cut by 0 bases, the J end by 0 bases, with 9 bases between. Germline lookup yields CDR1 DFQATT and CDR2 SNEGSKA (reference sequence). The CDR3 runs to 16 residues.

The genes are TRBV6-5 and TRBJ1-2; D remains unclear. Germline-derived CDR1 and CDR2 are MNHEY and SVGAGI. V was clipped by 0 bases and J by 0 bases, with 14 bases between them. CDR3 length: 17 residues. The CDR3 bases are TGTGCCAGCAGTTACTCGTCGCAGGCAAGACCTAACTATGGCTACACCTTC. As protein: CASSYSSQARPNYGYTF.

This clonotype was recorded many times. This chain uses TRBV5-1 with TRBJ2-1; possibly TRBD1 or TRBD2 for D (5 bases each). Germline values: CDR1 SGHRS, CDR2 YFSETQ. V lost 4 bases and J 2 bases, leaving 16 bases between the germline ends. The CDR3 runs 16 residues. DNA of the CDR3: TGCGCCAGCAGCCGGGGAGATGGGACCACCTACAATGAGCAGTTCTTC. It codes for CASSRGDGTTYNEQFF. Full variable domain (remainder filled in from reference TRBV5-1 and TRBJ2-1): KAGVTQTPRYLIKTRGQQVTLSCSPISGHRSVSWYQQTPGQGLQFLFEYFSETQRNKGNFPGRFSGRQFSNSRSEMNVSTLELGDSALYLCASSRGDGTTYNEQFFGPGTRLTVL.

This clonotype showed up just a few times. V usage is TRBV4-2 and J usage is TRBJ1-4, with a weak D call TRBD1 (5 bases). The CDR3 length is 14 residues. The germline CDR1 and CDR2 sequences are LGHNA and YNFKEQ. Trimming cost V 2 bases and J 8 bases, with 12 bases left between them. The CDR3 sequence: CASSQRGVGEKLFF. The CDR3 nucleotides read TGTGCCAGCAGCCAACGAGGGGTTGGCGAAAAACTGTTTTTT.

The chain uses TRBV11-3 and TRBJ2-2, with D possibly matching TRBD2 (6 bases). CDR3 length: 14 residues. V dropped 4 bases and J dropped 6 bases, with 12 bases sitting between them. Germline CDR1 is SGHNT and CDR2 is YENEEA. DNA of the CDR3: TGTGCCAGCAGCTCCAGACTAGTCCCCGGGGAGCTGTTTTTT. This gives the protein CASSSRLVPGELFF. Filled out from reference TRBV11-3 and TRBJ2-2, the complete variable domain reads EAGVVQSPRYKIIEKKQPVAFWCNPISGHNTLYWYLQNLGQGPELLIRYENEEAVDDSQLPKDRFSAERLKGVDSTLKIQPAELGDSAVYLCASSSRLVPGELFFGEGSRLTVL.

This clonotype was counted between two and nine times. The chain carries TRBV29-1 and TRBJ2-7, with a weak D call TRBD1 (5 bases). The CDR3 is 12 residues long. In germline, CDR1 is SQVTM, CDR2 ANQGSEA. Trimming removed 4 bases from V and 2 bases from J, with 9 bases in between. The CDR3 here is CSVVGATYEQYF. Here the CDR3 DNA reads TGCAGCGTTGTTGGGGCCACCTACGAGCAGTACTTC.

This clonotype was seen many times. CDR3 region: CASSSPGREAFF. The CDR3 DNA is TGTGCCAGCAGTTCCCCGGGGAGGGAAGCTTTCTTT. V is TRBV28 and J is TRBJ1-1; D ambiguous. The germline CDR1 and CDR2 sequences are MDHEN and SYDVKM. Trimming left V 4 bases short and J 8 bases short, with 11 bases between. The length of the CDR3 is 12 residues.

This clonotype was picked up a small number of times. The CDR3 sequence is CASSLWAGQGGGSNQPQHF. DNA of the CDR3: TGTGCCAGCAGTTTATGGGCCGGACAGGGCGGTGGGAGCAATCAGCCCCAGCATTTT. The rearrangement links TRBV27 to TRBJ1-5; 8 nucleotides agree with TRBD1. Germline V gene lookup returns CDR1 MNHEY and CDR2 SMNVEV (reference sequence). This CDR3 is built from 19 residues. V lost 1 base, J lost 1 base, and 12 bases stayed unmatched.

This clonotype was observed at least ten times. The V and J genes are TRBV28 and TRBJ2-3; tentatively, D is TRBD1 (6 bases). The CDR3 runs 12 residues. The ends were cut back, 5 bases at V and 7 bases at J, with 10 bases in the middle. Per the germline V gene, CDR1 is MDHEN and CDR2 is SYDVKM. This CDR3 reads CASSRGGNTQYF. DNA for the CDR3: TGTGCCAGCAGTCGAGGGGGAAATACGCAGTATTTT.

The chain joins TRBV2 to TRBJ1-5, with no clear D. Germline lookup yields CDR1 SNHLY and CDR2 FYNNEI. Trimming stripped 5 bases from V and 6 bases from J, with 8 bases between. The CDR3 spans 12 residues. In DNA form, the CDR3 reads TGTGCCAGCAGTATGTCCGGTCAGCCCCAGCATTTT. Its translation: CASSMSGQPQHF.

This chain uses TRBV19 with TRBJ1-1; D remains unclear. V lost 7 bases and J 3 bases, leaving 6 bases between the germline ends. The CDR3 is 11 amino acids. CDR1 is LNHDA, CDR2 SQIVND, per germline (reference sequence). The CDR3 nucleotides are TGTGCCAGTATTATGGACACTGAAGCTTTCTTT. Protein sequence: CASIMDTEAFF. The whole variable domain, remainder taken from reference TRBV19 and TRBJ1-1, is DGGITQSPKYLFRKEGQNVTLSCEQNLNHDAMYWYRQDPGQGLRLIYYSQIVNDFQKGDIAEGYSVSREKKESFPLTVTSAQKNPTAFYLCASIMDTEAFFGQGTRLTVV.

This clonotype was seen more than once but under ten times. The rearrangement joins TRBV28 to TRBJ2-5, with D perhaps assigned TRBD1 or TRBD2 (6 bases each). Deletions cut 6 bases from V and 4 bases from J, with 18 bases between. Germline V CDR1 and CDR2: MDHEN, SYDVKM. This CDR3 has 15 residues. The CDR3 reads CASSAMRGARETQYF. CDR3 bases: TGTGCCAGCAGCGCAATGAGGGGGGCGAGAGAGACCCAGTACTTC.

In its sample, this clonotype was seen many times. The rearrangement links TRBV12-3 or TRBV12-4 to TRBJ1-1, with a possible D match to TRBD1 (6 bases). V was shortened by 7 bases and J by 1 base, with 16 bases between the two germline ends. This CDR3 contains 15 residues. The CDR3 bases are TGTGCCAGCACCCCGGACAGAGAGCCGAACACTGAAGCTTTCTTT. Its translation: CASTPDREPNTEAFF.

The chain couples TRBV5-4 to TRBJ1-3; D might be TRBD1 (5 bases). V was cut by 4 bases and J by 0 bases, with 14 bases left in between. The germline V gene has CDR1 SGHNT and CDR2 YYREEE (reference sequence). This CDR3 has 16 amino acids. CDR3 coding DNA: TGTGCCAGCAGCCCCGACGGGGGTTACTCTGGAAACACCATATATTTT. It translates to CASSPDGGYSGNTIYF.

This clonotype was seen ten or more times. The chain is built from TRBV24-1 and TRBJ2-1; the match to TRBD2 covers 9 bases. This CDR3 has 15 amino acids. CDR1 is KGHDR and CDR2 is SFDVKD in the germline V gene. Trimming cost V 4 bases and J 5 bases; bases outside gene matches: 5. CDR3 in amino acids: CATSEVAGVDNEQFF. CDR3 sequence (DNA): TGTGCCACCAGTGAAGTAGCGGGGGTAGACAATGAGCAGTTCTTC.

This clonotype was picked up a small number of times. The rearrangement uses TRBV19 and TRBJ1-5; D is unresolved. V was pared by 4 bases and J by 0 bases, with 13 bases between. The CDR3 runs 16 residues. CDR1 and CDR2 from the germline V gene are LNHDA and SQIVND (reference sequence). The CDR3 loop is CASSKYSYYSNQPQHF. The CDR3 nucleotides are TGTGCCAGTAGTAAGTACAGCTATTATAGCAATCAGCCCCAGCATTTT.

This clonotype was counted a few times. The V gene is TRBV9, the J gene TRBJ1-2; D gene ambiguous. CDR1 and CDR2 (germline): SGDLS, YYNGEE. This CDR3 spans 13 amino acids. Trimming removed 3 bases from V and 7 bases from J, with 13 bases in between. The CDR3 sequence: CASSEAPRGGYTF. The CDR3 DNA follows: TGTGCCAGCAGCGAAGCCCCCCGGGGTGGCTACACCTTC.